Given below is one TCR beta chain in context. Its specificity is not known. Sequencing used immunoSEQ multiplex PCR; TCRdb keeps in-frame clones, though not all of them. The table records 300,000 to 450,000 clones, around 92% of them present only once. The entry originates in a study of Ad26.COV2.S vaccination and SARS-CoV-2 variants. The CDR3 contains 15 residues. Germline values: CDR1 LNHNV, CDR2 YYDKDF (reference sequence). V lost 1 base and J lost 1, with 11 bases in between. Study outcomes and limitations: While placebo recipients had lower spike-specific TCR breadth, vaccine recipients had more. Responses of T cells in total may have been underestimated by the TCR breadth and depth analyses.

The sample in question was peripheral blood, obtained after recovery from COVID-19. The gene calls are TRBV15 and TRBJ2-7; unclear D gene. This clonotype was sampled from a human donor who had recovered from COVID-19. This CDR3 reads CATSRGNRGSYEQYF. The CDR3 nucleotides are TGTGCCACCAGCAGAGGTAACCGCGGATCCTACGAGCAGTACTTC.